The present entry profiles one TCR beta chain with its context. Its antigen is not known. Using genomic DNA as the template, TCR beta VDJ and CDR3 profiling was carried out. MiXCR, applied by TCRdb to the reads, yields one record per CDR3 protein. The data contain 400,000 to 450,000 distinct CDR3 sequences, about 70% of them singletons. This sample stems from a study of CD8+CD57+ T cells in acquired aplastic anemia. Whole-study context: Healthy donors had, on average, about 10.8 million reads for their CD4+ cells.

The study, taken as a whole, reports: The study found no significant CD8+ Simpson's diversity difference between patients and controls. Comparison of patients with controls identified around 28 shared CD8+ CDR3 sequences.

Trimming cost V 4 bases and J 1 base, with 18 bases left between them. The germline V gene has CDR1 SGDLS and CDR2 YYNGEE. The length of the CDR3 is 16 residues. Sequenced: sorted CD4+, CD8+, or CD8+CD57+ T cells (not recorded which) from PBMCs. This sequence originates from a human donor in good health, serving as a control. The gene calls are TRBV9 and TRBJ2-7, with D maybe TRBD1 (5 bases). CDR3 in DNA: TGTGCCAGCAGCTTCCACTTGGGGCCCGGGTCCTACGAGCAGTACTTC. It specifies CASSFHLGPGSYEQYF.